This T cell receptor beta chain was recovered during a study of blood T cell repertoires in COVID-19. Study details: The United States, Italy and Spain provided the acute and convalescent COVID-19 samples. The analysed material was cDNA or gDNA that came from T cells, B-cell-depleted T cells, or PBMCs.

In the authors' methods: How many nucleated cells were present was estimated from reference gene primer amplification. Some clones are missing from TCRdb's copy, which holds only in-frame ones; the method was immunoSEQ multiplex PCR. For V, J and clone size, that table is used; D and trimming come from the DNA. The profile covers under 250,000 clones, with 70% to 90% appearing a single time and approximately 3.3% taken by the ten largest. The CDR3 covers 15 residues. CDR1 and CDR2 from the germline V gene are GTSNPN and SVGIG (reference sequence). Trimming stripped 4 bases from V and 3 bases from J, with 18 bases between.

The rearrangement joins TRBV30 to TRBJ1-1; the D gene is possibly TRBD1 (5 bases). The TCR comes from a man younger than 30 with active or convalescent COVID-19. The source material was peripheral blood. DNA of the CDR3: TGTGCCTGGATTGCCCCCCCAGGGTATCACACTGAAGCTTTCTTT. It encodes CAWIAPPGYHTEAFF.